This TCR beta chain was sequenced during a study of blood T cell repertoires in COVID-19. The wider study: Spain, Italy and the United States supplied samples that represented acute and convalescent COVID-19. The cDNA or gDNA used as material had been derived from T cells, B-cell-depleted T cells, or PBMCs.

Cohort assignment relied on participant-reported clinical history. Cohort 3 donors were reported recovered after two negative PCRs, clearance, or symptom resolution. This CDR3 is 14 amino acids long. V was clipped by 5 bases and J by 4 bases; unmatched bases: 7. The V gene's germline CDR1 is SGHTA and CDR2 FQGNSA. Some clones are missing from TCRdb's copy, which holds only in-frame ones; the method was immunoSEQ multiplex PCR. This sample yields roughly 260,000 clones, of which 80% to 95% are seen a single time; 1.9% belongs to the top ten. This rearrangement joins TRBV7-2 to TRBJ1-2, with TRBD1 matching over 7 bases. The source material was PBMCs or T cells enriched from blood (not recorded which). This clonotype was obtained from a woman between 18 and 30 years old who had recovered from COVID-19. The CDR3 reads CASSPQGVLYGYTF. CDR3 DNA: TGTGCCAGCAGCCCCCAGGGGGTGCTCTATGGCTACACCTTC.